These 5 T cell receptor beta chains were all obtained from the same sample, sequenced in a study of shared clonotypes between healthy human individuals. Only in-frame clones appear in the TCRdb table, and some are missing; sequencing was by immunoSEQ multiplex PCR. The data hold around 1.4 million clones, with 98% observed a single time. Sequences were obtained from naive CD4+ T cells sorted from blood. Subset indicated: CD45RA+ positively selected. The receptors derive from a man aged 25-45 years in good health.

For the CDR3, the DNA is TGCGCCAGCAGTGAGTACGAGTTAGCGGGAGGTGGCACAGATACGCAGTATTTT. Its translation is CASSEYELAGGGTDTQYF. This chain links TRBV10-2 with TRBJ2-3; 10 nucleotides match TRBD2. Germline CDR1 and CDR2: WSHSY and SAAADI. The CDR3 is made up of 18 amino acids. The trim removed 1 base at V and 1 base at J, leaving 8 bases unmatched.

This chain uses TRBV27 with TRBJ2-2, with D unresolved. The germline gives CDR1 MNHEY, CDR2 SMNVEV (reference sequence). The V and J ends lost 1 base and 1 base respectively, with 7 bases between them. This CDR3 has 15 amino acids. CDR3 in amino acids: CASSLLGWNTGELFF. CDR3 in DNA: TGTGCCAGCAGTTTATTAGGGTGGAACACCGGGGAGCTGTTTTTT.

This sequence joins TRBV4-3 and TRBJ2-7, with D hard to call. The CDR3 loop spans 13 amino acids. Trimming took 1 base from V and 1 from J, leaving 5 bases between them. CDR1 is LGHNA and CDR2 is YSLEER in the germline V gene. CDR3 DNA: TGCGCCAGCAGCCAAGTTACATCCTACGAGCAGTACTTC. Translation gives CASSQVTSYEQYF.

The chain has TRBV13 and TRBJ1-2; no firm D call. Germline V gene data show CDR1 as PRHDT and CDR2 as FYEKMQ (reference sequence). V was clipped by 1 base and J by 3 bases, with 12 bases between them. This CDR3 spans 15 amino acids. CDR3 coding DNA: TGTGCCAGCAGCTTAGCGACTCCCCGAGACTATGGCTACACCTTC. It encodes CASSLATPRDYGYTF.

V gene TRBV30 combines with J gene TRBJ2-2; TRBD2 aligns across 7 bases. Trimming cost V 4 bases and J 5 bases; bases outside gene matches: 13. The germline gives CDR1 GTSNPN, CDR2 SVGIG (reference sequence). There are 16 residues in the CDR3. CDR3 sequence (DNA): TGTGCCTGGACCCGTCGAGGGAGGGCCTCAACCGGGGAGCTGTTTTTT. It codes for CAWTRRGRASTGELFF.